This is a list of T cell receptor beta chains from one sample in a study of Ad26.COV2.S vaccination and SARS-CoV-2 variants. Data came from immunoSEQ multiplex PCR; TCRdb stores just in-frame clones and leaves some out. The profile shows approximately 410,000 clones, 88% of them singletons. The material sequenced was peripheral blood, taken in a trial of Ad26.COV2.S vaccine versus placebo. All receptors come from a person aged 18-65 years who received the Ad26.COV2.S COVID-19 vaccine or a placebo. Each CDR3 is given with its conserved first and last residue. D genes are given only for firm matches. Expanded clones get a size class; other rows say once, few or many, or leave the size out.

size	V	D	J	DNA	CDR3
.	TRBV7-9	TRBD1	TRBJ1-2	TGTGCCAGCAGTCAACAGGGACAGGGTGGCTACACCTTC	CASSQQGQGGYTF
.	TRBV3-1/TRBV3-2	.	TRBJ2-7	TGTGCCAGCAGCCAAGTGAACATTCGAAGCGAGCAGTACTTC	CASSQVNIRSEQYF
.	TRBV27	.	TRBJ2-1	TGTGCCAGCAAGCTCGAAGGCCCGAGCTCCTACAATGAGCAGTTCTTC	CASKLEGPSSYNEQFF
.	TRBV11-2	TRBD1	TRBJ2-7	TGTGCCAGCAGCTTAGGGACAGGGTTCAACGAGCAGTACTTC	CASSLGTGFNEQYF
.	TRBV4-1	.	TRBJ1-4	TGCGCCAGCAGCCAAGGAGGCGGGGTTAATGAAAAACTGTTTTTT	CASSQGGGVNEKLFF
.	TRBV29-1	.	TRBJ1-4	TGCAGCGTTGAAGGGGAAGCGGCTAATGAAAAACTGTTTTTT	CSVEGEAANEKLFF
once	TRBV14	.	TRBJ2-6	TGTGCCAGCAGGCGTTCGGGGGCCAACGTCCTGACTTTC	CASRRSGANVLTF
.	TRBV5-6	TRBD1	TRBJ2-2	TGTGCCAGCAGCCTTGACAGGGGGCGCACCGGGGAGCTGTTTTTT	CASSLDRGRTGELFF
once	TRBV28	.	TRBJ2-7	TGTGCCAGCAGTCCAGGACCCTCACTATCCTACGAGCAGTACTTC	CASSPGPSLSYEQYF
.	TRBV7-9	.	TRBJ1-1	TGTGCCAGCAGCTCTCCTCTGAAGGGGACTGAAGCTTTCTTT	CASSSPLKGTEAFF
.	TRBV5-1	TRBD2	TRBJ2-7	TGCGCCAGCAGCTTAGGGACTACCTACGAGCAGTACTTC	CASSLGTTYEQYF
.	TRBV24-1	TRBD1	TRBJ1-2	TGTGCCACCAGTGACGGGACAGACTATGGCTACACCTTC	CATSDGTDYGYTF
.	TRBV13	.	TRBJ2-7	TGTGCCAGCAGCTTAGGTTGGGGGGATCCGTCCTACGAGCAGTACTTC	CASSLGWGDPSYEQYF
.	TRBV7-2	.	TRBJ1-5	TGTGCCAGCAGCGATCATAGCAATCAGCCCCAGCATTTT	CASSDHSNQPQHF
.	TRBV3-1/TRBV3-2	.	TRBJ2-6	TGTGCCAGCAGCCAAGCGCTCGGGGCAGGACATGCTGGGGCCAACGTCCTGACTTTC	CASSQALGAGHAGANVLTF
.	TRBV18	.	TRBJ1-3	TGTGCCAGCTCACCTAGAGAAGACACCTCTGGAAACACCATATATTTT	CASSPREDTSGNTIYF
.	TRBV10-2	.	TRBJ2-7	TGCGCCAGCAGTGCCCAGGGGCCCTCCTACGAGCAGTACTTC	CASSAQGPSYEQYF
.	TRBV10-3	.	TRBJ2-2	TGTGCCATCAGCGGACTTAACACCGGGGAGCTGTTTTTT	CAISGLNTGELFF
few	TRBV18	.	TRBJ2-2	TGTGCCAGCTCACCAGCCGCGAACACCGGGGAGCTGTTTTTT	CASSPAANTGELFF
.	TRBV5-1	.	TRBJ1-1	TGCGCCAGTTCCTTGGACAGTCCGAGGGACACTGAAGCTTTCTTT	CASSLDSPRDTEAFF
.	TRBV4-1	.	TRBJ1-2	TGCGCCAGCAGCCAAATTGTGCTGACGGAAAACTATGGCTACACCTTC	CASSQIVLTENYGYTF
.	TRBV4-2	TRBD2	TRBJ2-2	TGTGCCAGCAGAGGCAGCGGGGGGGCTACCGGGGAGCTGTTTTTT	CASRGSGGATGELFF
.	TRBV19	.	TRBJ1-2	TGTGCCAGTAGTCCTACAGGACCGCTACAAGACCACTATGGCTACACCTTC	CASSPTGPLQDHYGYTF
.	TRBV9	TRBD1	TRBJ2-3	TGTGCCAGCAGCGTAGGAGGGGGCCGCACAGATACGCAGTATTTT	CASSVGGGRTDTQYF
few	TRBV5-6	.	TRBJ2-1	TGTGCCAGCAGCCGGCCGACGGGGGCCCATGAGCAGTTCTTC	CASSRPTGAHEQFF
.	TRBV10-3	TRBD1	TRBJ2-7	TGTGCCATCAGGGTTTCCGGGACAGGGGGCAACTACGAGCAGTACTTC	CAIRVSGTGGNYEQYF
.	TRBV18	.	TRBJ1-2	TGTGCCAGCTCACTTCCTTCCGGGACTGAAAACTATGGCTACACCTTC	CASSLPSGTENYGYTF
.	TRBV6-1	.	TRBJ2-7	TGTGCCAGCAGTGAAGCCGGACCAGGAGTGTACGAGCAGTACTTC	CASSEAGPGVYEQYF
.	TRBV28	.	TRBJ2-3	TGTGCCAGCAGTCTCCAGACTCAGGCGGGAGATACGCAGTATTTT	CASSLQTQAGDTQYF
.	TRBV28	TRBD2	TRBJ2-3	TGTGCCAGCAGTTTACTTCCTAGCGGGGTATCTACAGATACGCAGTATTTT	CASSLLPSGVSTDTQYF
once	TRBV3-1/TRBV3-2	TRBD1	TRBJ2-6	TGTGCCAGCAGCCCCGGACAGGGTTTCTCTCCTCCGAACTCTGGGGCCAACGTCCTGACTTTC	CASSPGQGFSPPNSGANVLTF
few	TRBV7-9	TRBD1	TRBJ2-7	TGTGCCAGCAGCTTAGGACAGGGGAAGAACGAGCAGTACTTC	CASSLGQGKNEQYF
.	TRBV10-2	TRBD1	TRBJ1-5	TGCGCCAGCAGCCGGGGACAGGGAAGCAATCAGCCCCAGCATTTT	CASSRGQGSNQPQHF
.	TRBV6-5	.	TRBJ1-1	TGTGCCAGCATTTGGAACACTGAAGCTTTCTTT	CASIWNTEAFF
.	TRBV30	.	TRBJ2-7	TGTGCCTGGAGTCAGAAGGGCCCGGCACAATACTACGAGCAGTACTTC	CAWSQKGPAQYYEQYF
.	TRBV4-1	.	TRBJ2-3	TGCGCCAGCAGCCTCTTGGTAGACACAGATACGCAGTATTTT	CASSLLVDTDTQYF
.	TRBV19	.	TRBJ1-1	TGTGCCAGTAGTCTCCAATCTAGGTGGGACACTGAAGCTTTCTTT	CASSLQSRWDTEAFF
.	TRBV6-2/TRBV6-3	.	TRBJ2-7	TGTGCCAGCAGTTACTCGGACAGACCCTCCTACGAGCAGTACTTC	CASSYSDRPSYEQYF
.	TRBV4-1	TRBD1	TRBJ1-2	TGCGCCAGCAGCCGAGGGGGCGATAACTATGATGGCTACACCTTC	CASSRGGDNYDGYTF
.	TRBV4-3	.	TRBJ2-2	TGCGCCAGCAGCCAAGTCTGGCAGGGCTATGCCGGGGAGCTGTTTTTT	CASSQVWQGYAGELFF
.	TRBV11-2	.	TRBJ2-7	TGTGCCAGCAGCTTAGGGGGGACACGACCCTACGAGCAGTACTTC	CASSLGGTRPYEQYF
.	TRBV11-2	.	TRBJ2-7	TGTGCCAGCAGCTTAGATGCGGTCAGGGCCTACGAGCAGTACTTC	CASSLDAVRAYEQYF
.	TRBV7-3	TRBD1	TRBJ2-1	TGTGCCAGCAGCTACGGGACAGGGGGTAGCAATGAGCAGTTCTTC	CASSYGTGGSNEQFF
.	TRBV6-6	.	TRBJ2-7	TGTGCCAGCAGCCCCTACTACGAGCAGTACTTC	CASSPYYEQYF
.	TRBV29-1	.	TRBJ2-5	TGCAGCGTTGAAGAAGGAGAGACCCAGTACTTC	CSVEEGETQYF
.	TRBV4-1	.	TRBJ2-5	TGCGCCAGCAGCCAATGGGGACAAACCCAAGAGACCCAGTACTTC	CASSQWGQTQETQYF
once	TRBV11-3	.	TRBJ1-1	TGTGCCAGCAGCTTAGGGGGGGCGCAGACTGAAGCTTTCTTT	CASSLGGAQTEAFF
once	TRBV11-2	.	TRBJ1-2	TGTGCCAGCAGCTTTGGACAGGGCTACACCTTC	CASSFGQGYTF
.	TRBV6-2/TRBV6-3	TRBD2	TRBJ2-5	TGTGCCAGCAGTTACTCGGTGCCGGGACTAGCGGGGGTTTCTCAAGAGACCCAGTACTTC	CASSYSVPGLAGVSQETQYF
.	TRBV27	.	TRBJ2-1	TGTGCCAGCAGTTTATCTGGGGCGCTCAGGCGGAGGACATTCTTC	CASSLSGALRRRTFF
few	TRBV7-8	.	TRBJ1-6	TGTGCCAGCAGCCCGGGCGGGGGTTCACCCCTCCACTTT	CASSPGGGSPLHF
.	TRBV2	.	TRBJ1-5	TGTGCCAGTCGACCTTACAGGGAATGGCTAAATCAGCCCCAGCATTTT	CASRPYREWLNQPQHF
.	TRBV5-1	.	TRBJ2-7	TGCGCCAGCAGTAGGGGAGAAGCCTACGAGCAGTACTTC	CASSRGEAYEQYF
.	TRBV6-6	.	TRBJ1-1	TGTGCCAGCATTCGAATACGGAACACTGAAGCTTTCTTT	CASIRIRNTEAFF
.	TRBV5-1	TRBD1	TRBJ2-7	TGCGCCAGCAGCACCCAGGGGGTTAAATACGAGCAGTACTTC	CASSTQGVKYEQYF
.	TRBV19	.	TRBJ2-7	TGTGCCAGTAGTATGACAGGCTACGAGCAGTACTTC	CASSMTGYEQYF
.	TRBV13	.	TRBJ2-1	TGTGCCAGCAGCTTACCTTGGCAGGGGAATGAGCAGTTCTTC	CASSLPWQGNEQFF
.	TRBV28	.	TRBJ2-7	TGTGCCAGCAGTTTATTAGAGGAAAGGTCCTACGAGCAGTACTTC	CASSLLEERSYEQYF
.	TRBV28	.	TRBJ2-5	TGTGCCAGCACCAAAGTGAGGGTAGGGGACCAAGAGACCCAGTACTTC	CASTKVRVGDQETQYF
.	TRBV18	TRBD1	TRBJ2-6	TGTGCCAGCTCACCGGTAGGGACAGCAGTTTCTGGGGCCAACGTCCTGACTTTC	CASSPVGTAVSGANVLTF